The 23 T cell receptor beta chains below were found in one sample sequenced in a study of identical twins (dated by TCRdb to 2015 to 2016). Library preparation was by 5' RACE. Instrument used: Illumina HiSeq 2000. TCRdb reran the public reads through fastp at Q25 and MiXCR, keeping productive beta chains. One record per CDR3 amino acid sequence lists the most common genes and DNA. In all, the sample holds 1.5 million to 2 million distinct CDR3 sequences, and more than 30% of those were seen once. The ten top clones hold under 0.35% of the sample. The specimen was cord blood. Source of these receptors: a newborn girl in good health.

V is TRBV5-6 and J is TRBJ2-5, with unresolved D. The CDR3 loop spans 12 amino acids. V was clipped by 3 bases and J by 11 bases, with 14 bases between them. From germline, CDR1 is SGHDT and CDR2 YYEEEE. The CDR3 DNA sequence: TGTGCCAGCAGCTCTTTTCGTTCCAAGCAGTACTTC. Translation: CASSSFRSKQYF.

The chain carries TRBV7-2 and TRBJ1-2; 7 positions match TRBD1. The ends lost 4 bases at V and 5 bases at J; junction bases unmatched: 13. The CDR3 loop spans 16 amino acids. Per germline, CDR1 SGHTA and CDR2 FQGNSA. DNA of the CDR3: TGTGCCAGCAGCTCACTAGGTGCCACAGGGGAATATGGCTACACCTTC. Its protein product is CASSSLGATGEYGYTF.

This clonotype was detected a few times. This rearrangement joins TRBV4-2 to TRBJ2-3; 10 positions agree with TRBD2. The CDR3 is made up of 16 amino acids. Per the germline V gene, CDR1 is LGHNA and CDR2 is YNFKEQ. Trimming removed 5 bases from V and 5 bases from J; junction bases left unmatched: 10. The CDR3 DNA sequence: TGTGCCAGCAGCAAGTCTAGCGGGAGAGGGAAAGATACGCAGTATTTT. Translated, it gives CASSKSSGRGKDTQYF.

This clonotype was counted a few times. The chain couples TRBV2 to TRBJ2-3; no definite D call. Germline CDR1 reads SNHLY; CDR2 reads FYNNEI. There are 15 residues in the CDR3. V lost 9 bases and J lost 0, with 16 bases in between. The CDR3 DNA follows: TGTGCCAGGGAAGTGGTCGGGCCGAGCACAGATACGCAGTATTTT. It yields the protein CAREVVGPSTDTQYF.

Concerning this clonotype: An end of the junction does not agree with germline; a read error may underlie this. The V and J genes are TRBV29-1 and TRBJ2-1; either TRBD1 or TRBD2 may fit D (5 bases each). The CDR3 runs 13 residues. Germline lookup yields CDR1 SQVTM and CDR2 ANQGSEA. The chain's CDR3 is CSVVWGSYNERFF. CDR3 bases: TGCAGCGTTGTGTGGGGGTCCTACAATGAGCGGTTCTTC.

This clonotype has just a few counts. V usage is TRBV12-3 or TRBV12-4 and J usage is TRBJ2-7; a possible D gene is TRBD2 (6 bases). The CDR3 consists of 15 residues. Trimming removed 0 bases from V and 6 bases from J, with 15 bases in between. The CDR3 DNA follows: TGTGCCAGCAGTTTAGCAAGACTAGAAAGGGGCGAGCAGTACTTC. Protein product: CASSLARLERGEQYF.

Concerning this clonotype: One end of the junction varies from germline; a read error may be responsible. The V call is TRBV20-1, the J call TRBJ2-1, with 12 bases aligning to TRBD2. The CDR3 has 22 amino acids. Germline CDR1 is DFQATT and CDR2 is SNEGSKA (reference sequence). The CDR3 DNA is TGCAGTGCTAGAGATCGGATAGGGCTAGCGGGGGGGGACGATAGCTCCTGCAATGAGCAGTTCTTC. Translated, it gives CSARDRIGLAGGDDSSCNEQFF.

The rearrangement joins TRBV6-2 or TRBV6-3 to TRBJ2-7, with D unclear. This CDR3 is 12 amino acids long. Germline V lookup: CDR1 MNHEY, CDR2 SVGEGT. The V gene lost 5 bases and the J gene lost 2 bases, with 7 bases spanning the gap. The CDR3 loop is CASSKLPYEQYF. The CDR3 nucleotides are TGTGCCAGCAGTAAACTCCCCTACGAGCAGTACTTC.

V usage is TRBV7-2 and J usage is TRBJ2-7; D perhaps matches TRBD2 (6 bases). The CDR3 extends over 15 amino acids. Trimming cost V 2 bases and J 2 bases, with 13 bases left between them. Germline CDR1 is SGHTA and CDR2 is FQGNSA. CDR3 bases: TGTGCCAGCAGCTTATGGGGGGAGAAGACCTACGAGCAGTACTTC. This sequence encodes CASSLWGEKTYEQYF.

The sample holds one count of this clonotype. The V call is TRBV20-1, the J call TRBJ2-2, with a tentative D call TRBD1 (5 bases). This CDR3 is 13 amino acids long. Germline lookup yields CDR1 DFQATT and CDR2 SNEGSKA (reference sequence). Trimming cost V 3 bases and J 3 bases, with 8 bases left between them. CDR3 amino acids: CSARSGYTGELFF. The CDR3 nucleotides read TGCAGTGCTAGGTCAGGGTACACCGGGGAGCTGTTTTTT.

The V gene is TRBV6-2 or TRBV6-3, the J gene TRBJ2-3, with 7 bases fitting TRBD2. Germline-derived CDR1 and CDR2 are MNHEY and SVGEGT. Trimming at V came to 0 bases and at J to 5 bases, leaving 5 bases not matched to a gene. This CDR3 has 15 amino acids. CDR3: CASSYSRRELDTQYF. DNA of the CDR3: TGTGCCAGCAGTTACTCGAGGCGGGAGTTAGATACGCAGTATTTT.

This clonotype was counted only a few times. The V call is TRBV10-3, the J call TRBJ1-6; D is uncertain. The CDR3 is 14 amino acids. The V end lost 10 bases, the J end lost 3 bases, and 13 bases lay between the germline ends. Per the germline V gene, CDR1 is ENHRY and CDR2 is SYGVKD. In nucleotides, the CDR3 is TGTGCCACCCGACCCTCTAACTATAATTCACCCCTCCACTTT. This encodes CATRPSNYNSPLHF.

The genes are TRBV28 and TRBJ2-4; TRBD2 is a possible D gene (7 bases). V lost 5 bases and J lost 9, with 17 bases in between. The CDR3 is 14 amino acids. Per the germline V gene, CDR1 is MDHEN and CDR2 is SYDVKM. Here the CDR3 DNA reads TGTGCCAGCAGTCTATCCCGAGGGGGGGGCATTCAGTACTTC. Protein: CASSLSRGGGIQYF.

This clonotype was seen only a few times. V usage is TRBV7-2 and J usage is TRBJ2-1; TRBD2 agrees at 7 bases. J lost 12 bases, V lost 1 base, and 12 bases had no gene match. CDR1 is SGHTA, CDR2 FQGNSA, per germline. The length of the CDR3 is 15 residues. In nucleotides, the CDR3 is TGTGCCAGCAGCTTAGGCGGGAGTGCTACAATGACGCAGTTCTTC. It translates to CASSLGGSATMTQFF. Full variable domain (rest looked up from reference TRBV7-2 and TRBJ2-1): GAGVSQSPSNKVTEKGKDVELRCDPISGHTALYWYRQSLGQGLEFLIYFQGNSAPDKSGLPSDRFSAERTGGSVSTLTIQRTQQEDSAVYLCASSLGGSATMTQFFGPGTRLTVL.

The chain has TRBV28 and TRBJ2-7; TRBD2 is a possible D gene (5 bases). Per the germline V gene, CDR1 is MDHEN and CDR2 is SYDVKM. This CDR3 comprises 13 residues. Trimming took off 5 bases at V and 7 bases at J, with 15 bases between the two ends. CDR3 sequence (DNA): TGTGCCAGCAGTCGGACTCTTACTCGTGAGCAGTACTTC. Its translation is CASSRTLTREQYF.

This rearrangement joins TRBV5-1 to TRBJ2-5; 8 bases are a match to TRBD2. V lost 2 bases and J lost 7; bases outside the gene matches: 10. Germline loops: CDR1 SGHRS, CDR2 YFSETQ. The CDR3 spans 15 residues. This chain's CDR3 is CASSFWSSGIGTQYF. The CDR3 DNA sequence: TGCGCCAGCAGCTTTTGGAGTAGCGGGATTGGGACCCAGTACTTC.

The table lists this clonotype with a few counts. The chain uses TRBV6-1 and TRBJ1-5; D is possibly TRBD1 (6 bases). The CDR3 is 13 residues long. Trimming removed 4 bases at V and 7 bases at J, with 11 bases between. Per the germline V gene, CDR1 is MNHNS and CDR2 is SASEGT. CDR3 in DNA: TGTGCCAGCAGTGCCGGAGGGGGGCAGCCCCAGCATTTT. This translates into CASSAGGGQPQHF.

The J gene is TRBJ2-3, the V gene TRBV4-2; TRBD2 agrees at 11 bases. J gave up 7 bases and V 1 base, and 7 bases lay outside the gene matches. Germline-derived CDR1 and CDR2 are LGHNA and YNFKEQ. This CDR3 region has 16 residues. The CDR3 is CASSQGSSGGRNTQYF. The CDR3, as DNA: TGTGCCAGCAGCCAAGGTTCTAGCGGGGGGCGGAATACGCAGTATTTT.

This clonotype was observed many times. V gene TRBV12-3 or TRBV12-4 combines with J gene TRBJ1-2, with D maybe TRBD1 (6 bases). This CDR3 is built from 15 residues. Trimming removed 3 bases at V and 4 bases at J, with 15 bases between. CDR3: CASSFSLGGGYGYTF. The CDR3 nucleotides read TGTGCCAGCAGTTTTTCGCTCGGGGGCGGCTATGGCTACACCTTC.

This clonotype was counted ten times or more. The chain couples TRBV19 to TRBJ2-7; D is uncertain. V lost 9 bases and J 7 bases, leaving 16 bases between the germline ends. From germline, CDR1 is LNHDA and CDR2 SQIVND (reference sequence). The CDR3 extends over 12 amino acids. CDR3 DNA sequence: TGTGCCAGCAGCATAGGCGGCAATGAGCAGTACTTC. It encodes CASSIGGNEQYF.

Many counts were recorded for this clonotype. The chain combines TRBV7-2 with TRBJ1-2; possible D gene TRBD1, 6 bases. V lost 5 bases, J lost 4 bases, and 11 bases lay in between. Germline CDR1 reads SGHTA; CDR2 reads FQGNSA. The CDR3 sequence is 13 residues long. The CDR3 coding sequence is TGTGCCAGCAGCCCACAGGGCCGCTATGGCTACACCTTC. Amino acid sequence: CASSPQGRYGYTF.

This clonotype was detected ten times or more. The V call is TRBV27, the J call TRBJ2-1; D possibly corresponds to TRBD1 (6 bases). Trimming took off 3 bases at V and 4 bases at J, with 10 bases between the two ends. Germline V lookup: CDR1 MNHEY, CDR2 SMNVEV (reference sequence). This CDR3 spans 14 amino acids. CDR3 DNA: TGTGCCAGCAGTTTCTACCAGGGGTACAATGAGCAGTTCTTC. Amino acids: CASSFYQGYNEQFF.

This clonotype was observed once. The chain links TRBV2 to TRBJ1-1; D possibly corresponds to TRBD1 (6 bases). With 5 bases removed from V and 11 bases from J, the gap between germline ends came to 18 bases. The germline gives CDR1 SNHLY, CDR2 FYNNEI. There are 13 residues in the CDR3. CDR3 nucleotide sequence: TGTGCCAGCAGTCAAAATGGGGGCTCCTGGGCTTTCTTT. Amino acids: CASSQNGGSWAFF.